This T cell receptor (beta chain) derives from a study of PD-L1 blockade in urothelial cancer. Study-wide background: Each blood sample yielded a median of 141,255 T cells.

Time point reported: pretreatment peripheral blood. Assay: immunoSEQ multiplex PCR; the TCRdb copy retains only in-frame clones and omits some. The sample contains about 95,000 clones, about 90% of which appear only once. The source is a man in his 60s with urothelial cancer. Sequencing used PBMCs, obtained around atezolizumab (anti-PD-L1) treatment.

CDR3 sequence: CASSPRGGEETQYF. As DNA, the CDR3 is TGTGCCAGCTCACCTCGAGGGGGGGAAGAGACCCAGTACTTC. The chain combines TRBV18 with TRBJ2-5; TRBD2 might be the D (7 bases). Germline lookup yields CDR1 KGHSH and CDR2 LQKENI. V lost 3 bases, J lost 3 bases, and 11 bases lay in between. The CDR3 spans 14 residues.